This is a list of T cell receptor beta chains from one sample in a study of cytomegalovirus exposure and HLA in healthy donors. Produced via immunoSEQ multiplex PCR; TCRdb's table is partial and in-frame only. The sample has 280,000 or so clones; 85% to 90% are singletons. Sequenced input: PBMCs. The receptors derive from a woman younger than 30 in good health and CMV-seronegative. CDR3s include the opening cysteine and the closing phenylalanine or tryptophan. A D gene is named only where the DNA matches it firmly. Size tells how often a clone was seen (once, few, many) or the class of an expanded clone, and some rows leave it out.

TRBV5-4	.	TRBJ1-1	.	TGTGCCAGCAGCTCCCGACAGGCGAACACTGAAGCTTTCTTT	CASSSRQANTEAFF
TRBV27	TRBD1	TRBJ2-1	.	TGTGCCAGCAGTCCCCGGGACAGGGGTTGGGGTGAGCAGTTCTTC	CASSPRDRGWGEQFF
TRBV7-6	.	TRBJ1-5	.	TGTGCCAGCAGCTTAGACCCGGGTGGCAGGGTGCATTTT	CASSLDPGGRVHF
TRBV28	.	TRBJ1-3	.	TGTGCCAGCAGTTTCCACAGGGCCGGAAACACCATATATTTT	CASSFHRAGNTIYF
TRBV2	TRBD1	TRBJ2-7	once	TGTGCCAGCGACCGGGACAGAGCCTACGAGCAGTACTTC	CASDRDRAYEQYF
TRBV14	.	TRBJ1-2	many	TGTGCCAGCAGCCAAGGGAAGGGGCGTAGCTATGGCTACACCTTC	CASSQGKGRSYGYTF
TRBV5-8	TRBD1	TRBJ1-5	few	TGTGCCAGCAGCCCGCAGGGGGCTAGCAATCAGCCCCAGCATTTT	CASSPQGASNQPQHF
TRBV4-1	.	TRBJ2-3	.	TGCGCCAGCATCGGGGGGGACAGGGGCACAGATACGCAGTATTTT	CASIGGDRGTDTQYF
TRBV9	TRBD2	TRBJ2-5	once	TGTGCCAGCAGCGCGCAAGCGGGAGGGCCAGAGACCCAGTACTTC	CASSAQAGGPETQYF
TRBV9	TRBD2	TRBJ2-1	.	TGTGCCAGCAGCACTAGACTAGCGGGAGGGCTGGGCAATGAGCAGTTCTTC	CASSTRLAGGLGNEQFF
TRBV28	.	TRBJ1-2	once	TGTGCCAGCAACGCCGACGGAGCTAACTATGGCTACACCTTC	CASNADGANYGYTF
TRBV9	.	TRBJ2-2	.	TGTGCCAGCAGCGTAGGGGGGACAACGAACACCGGGGAGCTGTTTTTT	CASSVGGTTNTGELFF
TRBV6-6	TRBD1	TRBJ1-2	.	TGTGCCAGCAGTTTCCGAAGGACAGGGAGTTACTATGGCTACACCTTC	CASSFRRTGSYYGYTF
TRBV7-6	TRBD1	TRBJ2-2	few	TGTGCCAGCAGCCGGGACAGACGACTCACCGGGGAGCTGTTTTTT	CASSRDRRLTGELFF
TRBV30	TRBD2	TRBJ2-1	.	TGTGCCTGGATGACTAGCGAGAAATACAATGAGCAGTTCTTC	CAWMTSEKYNEQFF
TRBV9	TRBD2	TRBJ2-4	.	TGTGCCAGCAGCGCACCGGGACTAGCGGGAGGGGAGGACATTCAGTACTTC	CASSAPGLAGGEDIQYF
TRBV29-1	TRBD1	TRBJ1-1	.	TGCAGCGTGGATGACCGACAGGGGGCGGGCACTGAAGCTTTCTTT	CSVDDRQGAGTEAFF
TRBV27	TRBD1	TRBJ2-7	.	TGTGCCAGCAGCAAGCCGGGACAGAGACCTAACGAGCAGTACTTC	CASSKPGQRPNEQYF
TRBV19	.	TRBJ2-1	once	TGTGCCAGTAGTCCTCAGGGGGGAGGCTACAATGAGCAGTTCTTC	CASSPQGGGYNEQFF
TRBV27	.	TRBJ2-7	once	TGTGCCAGCAGTCAATACAACACCCACGAGCAGTACTTC	CASSQYNTHEQYF
TRBV6-5	TRBD1	TRBJ1-6	.	TGTGCCAGCAGTTATCAACAGGGGGCGAGGTCACCCCTCCACTTT	CASSYQQGARSPLHF
TRBV15	.	TRBJ2-3	once	TGTGCCACCAGCAGAGGGCCGTCGGGGGGCACAGATACGCAGTATTTT	CATSRGPSGGTDTQYF
TRBV28	TRBD1	TRBJ2-1	.	TGTGCCAGCACCGAGAGCGGACAGGGAGAGACTGAGCAGTTCTTC	CASTESGQGETEQFF
TRBV6-5	TRBD2	TRBJ2-5	once	TGTGCCAGCAGCCCCAGCGGGGGCGGGTCCAGGACCCAGTACTTC	CASSPSGGGSRTQYF
TRBV18	.	TRBJ2-7	once	TGTGCCAGCTCACTAAGGACAGCCAGTCAAGAGCAGTACTTC	CASSLRTASQEQYF
TRBV2	.	TRBJ2-1	.	TGTGCCAGCAGTGAGAGGACTGGAAACTACAATGAGCAGTTCTTC	CASSERTGNYNEQFF
TRBV5-5	TRBD2	TRBJ2-7	.	TGTGCCAGCAGCCCCCGGACTAGCGATTACGAGCAGTACTTC	CASSPRTSDYEQYF
TRBV7-6	.	TRBJ2-7	once	TGTGCCAGCAGCTCCGAAATCGGGGAGTACGAGCAGTACTTC	CASSSEIGEYEQYF
TRBV18	.	TRBJ2-7	.	TGTGCCAGCTCACCCTCTCCTGAGGCCACCTCCGAGAGGCCCTACGAGCAGTACTTC	CASSPSPEATSERPYEQYF
TRBV28	.	TRBJ1-4	.	TGTGCCAGCACCCCCACAGGAGGGAAGGCAAAACTGTTTTTT	CASTPTGGKAKLFF
TRBV29-1	.	TRBJ2-5	.	TGCAGTGTTCACTATGGGCAGGGTGGAGAGACCCAGTACTTC	CSVHYGQGGETQYF
TRBV7-3	TRBD2	TRBJ2-5	.	TGTGCCAGCAGCTTAATCCAGCGGGGAAGACAAGAGACCCAGTACTTC	CASSLIQRGRQETQYF
TRBV4-3	TRBD2	TRBJ2-1	.	TGCGCCAGCAGCCAAGAGCGGCTAGCGGGAGTGCGGAATGAGCAGTTCTTC	CASSQERLAGVRNEQFF
TRBV4-1	TRBD2	TRBJ2-7	once	TGCGCCAGCAGCCAATCTAGCGGGAGTCTCGAGCAGTACTTC	CASSQSSGSLEQYF
TRBV27	.	TRBJ1-1	.	TGTGCCAGCAGACCACATCAGGACACTGAAGCTTTCTTT	CASRPHQDTEAFF
TRBV27	.	TRBJ2-2	.	TGTGCCAGCAGTTACACGAACACCGGGGAGCTGTTTTTT	CASSYTNTGELFF
TRBV25-1	TRBD1	TRBJ2-1	.	TGTGCCAGCAGTGACCCGTCCGGGACAGGAAGGAACAATGAGCAGTTCTTC	CASSDPSGTGRNNEQFF
TRBV28	TRBD1	TRBJ2-7	.	TGTGCCAGCAGTTTCCCCCCGTCCCGGGACAGGTTAACCTACGAGCAGTACTTC	CASSFPPSRDRLTYEQYF